The 2 T cell receptor beta chains presented below share a single source sample, sequenced in a study of cytomegalovirus exposure and HLA in healthy donors. TCRdb's table, derived via immunoSEQ multiplex PCR, lists solely in-frame clones and lacks some. The table records about 160,000 clones, about nine tenths of them present only once. Sequences were obtained from PBMCs. These TCRs come from a woman aged 18-29 years in good health and CMV-seropositive.

The chain combines TRBV27 with TRBJ2-7, with 12 bases aligning to TRBD1. J gave up 6 bases and V 7 bases, and 7 bases lay outside the gene matches. The CDR3 runs 14 residues. Germline CDR1 reads MNHEY; CDR2 reads SMNVEV (reference sequence). The CDR3 spells CASTPGTGGREQYF. In DNA form, the CDR3 reads TGTGCCAGCACCCCCGGGACAGGGGGCCGCGAGCAGTACTTC.

The gene calls are TRBV2 and TRBJ2-4; 11 bases are a match to TRBD2. The CDR3 has 16 residues. Germline CDR1 is SNHLY and CDR2 is FYNNEI. Trimming took 5 bases from V and 3 from J; bases not matched to a gene: 6. The CDR3 sequence is CASSRSLAGVKNIQYF. CDR3 sequence (DNA): TGTGCCAGCAGTCGCTCACTAGCGGGGGTCAAAAACATTCAGTACTTC.